The source of this T cell receptor beta chain is a study of identical twins. V dropped 3 bases and J dropped 6; count of bases not matched to a gene: 8. The CDR3 runs to 17 residues. This clonotype came up many times. Template switching created a universal primer site, and the cDNA included unique molecular identifiers. TCRdb called the 5' RACE reads again in MiXCR, with one record for every CDR3 protein. Of 250,000 to 300,000 distinct CDR3 sequences listed, roughly 10% are singletons. These data were also reused for a study on yellow fever vaccine responses in identical twins.

The receptor's source is a woman younger than 30 in good health. Sequencing was carried out using CD8+ T cells sorted from blood. This sequence joins TRBV12-3 or TRBV12-4 and TRBJ2-2; TRBD2 matches 12 bases. In DNA form, the CDR3 reads TGTGCCAGCAGTTTGGGACTAGCGGGTGGTTTATCCGGGGAGCTGTTTTTT. This encodes CASSLGLAGGLSGELFF.